This T cell receptor beta chain came from a study of blood T cell repertoires in COVID-19. The wider study: The United States, Italy and Spain supplied acute and convalescent COVID-19 samples.

Trimming removed 7 bases from V and 1 base from J; junction bases left unmatched: 11. Germline V gene sequence: CDR1 SQVTM, CDR2 ANQGSEA. The CDR3 contains 15 residues. Authors' analysis steps: Nucleated cell number was recorded as an estimate derived from reference gene primer amplification. The table came from immunoSEQ multiplex PCR; TCRdb's copy has only in-frame clones and leaves some out. V and J calls and clone size follow that table, whereas D and trimming were derived from the DNA. The sample contains tens of thousands of clones, roughly nine tenths of which appear only once. The material sequenced was peripheral blood. The receptor's source is a man aged 45-65 years with acute or convalescent COVID-19. The chain combines TRBV29-1 with TRBJ1-1; TRBD1 agrees at 8 bases. CDR3 protein: CSAFAPGQENTEAFF. For the CDR3, the DNA is TGCAGCGCTTTTGCCCCGGGACAGGAGAACACTGAAGCTTTCTTT.